This TCR beta chain was obtained from a study of T cells in women clearing cervical HPV infection. Study outcomes and limitations: CIN3+ cases had significantly higher TCR richness than controls; evenness did not differ. Combining TCR richness with V gene abundances gave 0.65 to 0.85 AUC.

The data were produced by immunoSEQ multiplex PCR, yet TCRdb's version contains in-frame clones alone and is incomplete. Recorded here are some 20,000 clones; the top ten clones represent 13% to 15%. Concerning this clone: Its antigen remains unknown.

Each participant carried one incident cervical HPV16 infection only. HPV was found by MY09/MY11 PCR and dot-blot genotyping. The receptor comes from a woman aged 18 to 75 with a cervical HPV16 infection that either progressed to CIN3+ or cleared (not recorded which). Specimen: blood buffy coat.

CDR3 DNA, as far as it was read: TGTGCCAGCAGCCTACTTAGCCTCCGGGACTATGGC. It codes for CASSLLSLRDYG. The entire CDR3 protein reads CASSLLSLRDYGYTF. This sequence joins TRBV7-9 and TRBJ1-2; D remains ambiguous. Read data end 3 residues before the CDR3 end; the end is taken from the germline J gene. CDR1 is SEHNR and CDR2 is FQNEAQ in the germline V gene (reference sequence). CDR3 length: 15 amino acids. V was clipped by 5 bases and J by 3 bases, with 16 bases between them.